These 13 T cell receptor beta chains share one sample of origin, sequenced in a study of blood T cell repertoires in COVID-19. Profiled with immunoSEQ multiplex PCR; TCRdb holds only in-frame clones, not every one. This table holds over 100,000 clones, around 78% found once. The sample taken for sequencing was peripheral blood. The receptors stem from a woman aged 55-70 years with acute or convalescent COVID-19.

The chain has TRBV27 and TRBJ1-1; weak D call: TRBD1 (6 bases). V lost 2 bases and J 3 bases, leaving 10 bases between the germline ends. This CDR3 comprises 14 residues. Germline loops: CDR1 MNHEY, CDR2 SMNVEV (reference sequence). The CDR3 loop reads CASSLMGADTEAFF. DNA of the CDR3: TGTGCCAGCAGTTTAATGGGGGCTGACACTGAAGCTTTCTTT.

This sequence joins TRBV7-3 and TRBJ2-1, with 10 bases that match TRBD1. V lost 6 bases, J lost 7 bases, and 9 bases stayed unmatched. This CDR3 is 15 amino acids long. Germline V gene sequence: CDR1 SGHTA, CDR2 FQGTGA. The DNA for the CDR3 is TGTGCCAGCAGTCGGGGACAGGGGTGGGAGAATGAGCAGTTCTTC. Translating gives CASSRGQGWENEQFF. Filled out from reference TRBV7-3 and TRBJ2-1, the complete variable domain reads GAGVSQTPSNKVTEKGKYVELRCDPISGHTALYWYRQSLGQGPEFLIYFQGTGAADDSGLPNDRFFAVRPEGSVSTLKIQRTERGDSAVYLCASSRGQGWENEQFFGPGTRLTVL.

This clone was counted between two and nine times. The chain uses TRBV6-5 and TRBJ1-6; D is perhaps TRBD1 (6 bases). The CDR3 spans 14 residues. Germline CDR1 and CDR2: MNHEY and SVGAGI. V was cut by 10 bases and J by 5 bases, with 15 bases left in between. In DNA, the CDR3 is TGTGCCACGGGCAGGGGACGGGATAATTCACCCCTCCACTTT. It encodes CATGRGRDNSPLHF.

Comment on this clone: The junction departs from germline at one end; a sequencing error may be responsible. The V gene is TRBV7-7, the J gene TRBJ1-1, with D tentatively TRBD1 (5 bases). Germline lookup yields CDR1 SSHAT and CDR2 FNYEAQ (reference sequence). The CDR3 contains 14 residues. The chain's CDR3 is CASSPLGGGTEAFF. CDR3 DNA: TGTGCTAGCAGCCCCCTCGGGGGTGGAACTGAAGCTTTCTTT.

The J gene is TRBJ2-7, the V gene TRBV29-1; perhaps TRBD1 as D (6 bases). V gave up 3 bases and J gave up 0 bases, with 6 bases separating them. This CDR3 spans 12 amino acids. Per the germline V gene, CDR1 is SQVTM and CDR2 is ANQGSEA. As DNA, the CDR3 is TGCAGCGTTGAGGACAGCTCCTACGAGCAGTACTTC. Translated: CSVEDSSYEQYF.

This clone has a single count. The chain links TRBV7-2 to TRBJ2-3; a weak D match, TRBD2 (6 bases). From germline, CDR1 is SGHTA and CDR2 FQGNSA. Trimming left V 6 bases short and J 0 bases short, with 10 bases between. The CDR3 length is 14 residues. The CDR3: CASSTGLSTDTQYF. The DNA for the CDR3 is TGTGCCAGCAGTACGGGACTCAGCACAGATACGCAGTATTTT.

V gene TRBV7-9 combines with J gene TRBJ2-5, with D maybe TRBD1 (5 bases). This CDR3 has 14 amino acids. The ends were cut back, 5 bases at V and 4 bases at J, with 14 bases in the middle. Germline assignment: CDR1 SEHNR and CDR2 FQNEAQ (reference sequence). As DNA, the CDR3 is TGTGCCAGCAGCCCCAGACAGTTGGGAGAGACCCAGTACTTC. Residues: CASSPRQLGETQYF.

The CDR3 here is CSGTIANEQFF. The DNA of the CDR3 is TGCAGCGGGACTATAGCTAATGAGCAGTTCTTC. The chain carries TRBV20-1 and TRBJ2-1, with TRBD2 matching 7 bases. The germline V gene encodes CDR1 DFQATT and CDR2 SNEGSKA (reference sequence). This CDR3 has 11 residues.

This clone was seen a single time. The gene calls are TRBV6-5 and TRBJ2-5, with 9 bases aligning to TRBD2. The CDR3 is made up of 13 amino acids. V was pared by 5 bases and J by 5 bases, with 3 bases of the junction left unmatched. Germline CDR1 and CDR2: MNHEY and SVGAGI. This CDR3 reads CASSLAGSETQYF. As DNA, the CDR3 is TGTGCCAGCAGTCTAGCGGGGTCGGAGACCCAGTACTTC.

A remark on this clone: The junction and the germline gene differ at one end; a read error may be behind it. The V and J genes are TRBV12-3 or TRBV12-4 and TRBJ1-1; no reliable D call. This CDR3 is 11 amino acids long. The CDR3 reads CATSSYTEAFF. In DNA form, the CDR3 reads TGTGCCACCAGTAGCTACACTGAAGCTTTCTTT.

The chain joins TRBV9 to TRBJ2-1; 9 nucleotides match TRBD1. This CDR3 is 16 amino acids long. Per germline, CDR1 SGDLS and CDR2 YYNGEE. V shed 0 bases and J 7 bases; nucleotides not matched to a gene: 8. CDR3 amino acids: CASSVAPRTGVNEQFF. The CDR3 DNA reads as TGTGCCAGCAGCGTAGCGCCTCGGACAGGGGTGAATGAGCAGTTCTTC. The variable domain in full, with the rest retrieved from reference TRBV9 and TRBJ2-1, is DSGVTQTPKHLITATGQRVTLRCSPRSGDLSVYWYQQSLDQGLQFLIQYYNGEERAKGNILERFSAQQFPDLHSELNLSSLELGDSALYFCASSVAPRTGVNEQFFGPGTRLTVL.

The rearrangement uses TRBV2 and TRBJ2-1; 12 bases fit TRBD2. The trim removed 2 bases at V and 9 bases at J, leaving 5 bases unmatched. Germline assignment: CDR1 SNHLY and CDR2 FYNNEI. This CDR3 has 15 residues. CDR3 residues: CASSETSGRTTEQFF. CDR3 nucleotide sequence: TGTGCCAGCAGTGAAACTAGCGGGAGGACGACTGAGCAGTTCTTC.

V and J are TRBV4-2 and TRBJ1-1; D gene ambiguous. The CDR3 runs 14 residues. CDR1 LGHNA and CDR2 YNFKEQ come from the germline V gene. V lost 1 base and J lost 10, with 16 bases in between. As DNA, the CDR3 is TGTGCCAGCAGCCAAGCAGTGGGCCTAAGTGGAGCTTTCTTT. Translating it yields CASSQAVGLSGAFF.